This TCR beta chain is from a study of blood T cell repertoires in COVID-19. The wider study: Whether acute or convalescent, the COVID-19 samples came from the United States, Italy and Spain. PBMCs, B-cell-depleted T cells, or T cells were the source of the cDNA or gDNA that made up the material.

Per the original data handling: How many nucleated cells were present was estimated from reference gene primer amplification. The assay was immunoSEQ multiplex PCR, and TCRdb's table has in-frame clones only and misses some. V and J calls and clone size follow that table, whereas D and trimming were derived from the DNA. The sample contains 200,000 to 300,000 clones, about four fifths of which appear only once. Sequences were obtained from peripheral blood. The clonotype comes from a woman of 80 years or more with acute or convalescent COVID-19.

The CDR3 here is CASSLYAGSNQPQHF. The CDR3 DNA reads as TGTGCCAGCAGCTTATACGCAGGTTCGAATCAGCCCCAGCATTTT. The chain couples TRBV7-8 to TRBJ1-5; no definite D call. Germline values: CDR1 SGHVS, CDR2 FQNEAQ. This CDR3 has 15 amino acids. Trimming removed 2 bases at V and 4 bases at J, with 12 bases between.